The entry below gives a single T cell receptor (beta chain) sequence along with its context. Alongside a J-beta primer mix, a sample-barcoded 5' primer served in a second PCR lasting roughly 6 to 12 cycles. TCRdb processed the 5' RACE reads anew with MiXCR; each CDR3 protein has one entry. This sample has 1.5 million to 2 million distinct CDR3 sequences, with 30% to 40% found just once. The CDR3 length is 17 residues. CDR1 is LNHNV, CDR2 YYDKDF, per germline (reference sequence). Deletions cut 0 bases from V and 0 bases from J, with 12 bases between. The entry originates in a study of blood T cells in healthy people across ages.

J is TRBJ2-1 and V is TRBV15; no clear D gene. The sequenced sample consisted of blood. The TCR was taken from a human donor in good health. CDR3 loop: CATSRDLGHSSYNEQFF. CDR3 bases: TGTGCCACCAGCAGAGATCTTGGCCATAGCTCCTACAATGAGCAGTTCTTC. The full variable domain, with the rest looked up from reference TRBV15 and TRBJ2-1, is DAMVIQNPRYQVTQFGKPVTLSCSQTLNHNVMYWYQQKSSQAPKLLFHYYDKDFNNEADTPDNFQSRRPNTSFCFLDIRSPGLGDTAMYLCATSRDLGHSSYNEQFFGPGTRLTVL.